A single sample gave rise to the 30 T cell receptor beta chains below, sequenced in a study of shared clonotypes between healthy human individuals. The data were produced by immunoSEQ multiplex PCR, yet TCRdb's version contains in-frame clones alone and is incomplete. The sample yields about 520,000 clones, approximately 80% seen once. Material for sequencing was PBMCs. These receptors all come from a woman aged 35 to 49 in good health. Some clones in this sample may be carry-over from other donors' samples.

The chain has TRBV7-3 and TRBJ1-1; D gene uncertain. CDR1 SGHTA and CDR2 FQGTGA come from the germline V gene. The CDR3 length is 12 residues. V dropped 7 bases and J dropped 4 bases, with 10 bases sitting between them. The CDR3 loop reads CASIRLGTEAFF. Written as DNA, the CDR3 is TGTGCCAGCATCAGGTTGGGCACTGAAGCTTTCTTT.

This clone has a handful of counts. The chain has TRBV18 and TRBJ2-3; D assignment may be TRBD1 or TRBD2 (5 bases each). CDR1 is KGHSH and CDR2 is LQKENI in the germline V gene. The ends were cut back, 3 bases at V and 2 bases at J, with 9 bases in the middle. This CDR3 is 14 amino acids long. The CDR3 loop is CASSPGVATDTQYF. The CDR3 bases are TGTGCCAGCTCACCGGGGGTAGCCACAGATACGCAGTATTTT.

The V call is TRBV7-9, the J call TRBJ2-7, with D maybe TRBD2 (5 bases). V gave up 5 bases and J gave up 6 bases, with 8 bases separating them. This CDR3 spans 11 amino acids. Per germline, CDR1 SEHNR and CDR2 FQNEAQ (reference sequence). This CDR3 is CASSPLAEQYF. In DNA, the CDR3 is TGTGCCAGCAGCCCCCTAGCCGAGCAGTACTTC.

This clone was detected many times. The chain is built from TRBV27 and TRBJ2-7; D may be TRBD1 or TRBD2 (5 bases each). Trimming shortened V by 4 bases and J by 3 bases, and 22 bases separated the two germline ends. Germline loops: CDR1 MNHEY, CDR2 SMNVEV (reference sequence). The CDR3 consists of 17 residues. The CDR3 coding sequence is TGTGCCAGCAGTTCATCCCCAGTACCGGGGCCCGGCTACGAGCAGTACTTC. Its protein product is CASSSSPVPGPGYEQYF.

The genes are TRBV5-4 and TRBJ2-7, with 12 bases that match TRBD2. Unmatched junction bases numbered 6, after V lost 4 bases and J lost 4 bases. Germline V gene sequence: CDR1 SGHNT, CDR2 YYREEE (reference sequence). The CDR3 has 15 residues. The CDR3 DNA sequence: TGTGCCAGCAGCAATCTAGCGGGAGGGGGGTACGAGCAGTACTTC. It encodes CASSNLAGGGYEQYF.

This chain links TRBV2 with TRBJ1-2, with a possible D match to TRBD1 (6 bases). The CDR3 is 13 residues long. Trimming pared 4 bases from V and 5 bases from J, leaving 11 bases between. Germline CDR1 is SNHLY and CDR2 is FYNNEI. As DNA, the CDR3 is TGTGCCAGCAGTGGGGGGCAGGATTATGGCTACACCTTC. Protein product: CASSGGQDYGYTF. The whole variable domain, remainder taken from reference TRBV2 and TRBJ1-2, is EPEVTQTPSHQVTQMGQEVILRCVPISNHLYFYWYRQILGQKVEFLVSFYNNEISEKSEIFDDQFSVERPDGSNFTLKIRSTKLEDSAMYFCASSGGQDYGYTFGSGTRLTVV.

The chain couples TRBV7-9 to TRBJ2-7; 12 bases align to TRBD2. The CDR3 is made up of 15 amino acids. Germline loops: CDR1 SEHNR, CDR2 FQNEAQ (reference sequence). J was trimmed by 0 bases and V by 4 bases; bases with no gene match: 1. Here the CDR3 reads CASSSSGRASYEQYF. CDR3 bases: TGTGCCAGCAGCTCTAGCGGGAGGGCCTCCTACGAGCAGTACTTC.

The chain links TRBV30 to TRBJ2-7; weak D call: TRBD2 (6 bases). The CDR3 sequence is 14 residues long. CDR1 GTSNPN and CDR2 SVGIG come from the germline V gene (reference sequence). Trimming cost V 0 bases and J 4 bases, with 13 bases left between them. Here the CDR3 reads CAWSVGGEIYEQYF. DNA of the CDR3: TGTGCCTGGAGTGTTGGCGGGGAGATTTACGAGCAGTACTTC. Filled out from reference TRBV30 and TRBJ2-7, the complete variable domain reads SQTIHQWPATLVQPVGSPLSLECTVEGTSNPNLYWYRQAAGRGLQLLFYSVGIGQISSEVPQNLSASRPQDRQFILSSKKLLLSDSGFYLCAWSVGGEIYEQYFGPGTRLTVT.

Ten or more counts support this clone. This rearrangement joins TRBV27 to TRBJ2-3; a weak D match, TRBD2 (6 bases). CDR1 is MNHEY and CDR2 is SMNVEV in the germline V gene (reference sequence). CDR3 size: 15 residues. With 4 bases removed from V and 3 bases from J, the gap between germline ends came to 14 bases. In nucleotides, the CDR3 is TGTGCCAGCAGTTCCGGGAGTATCCGTACAGATACGCAGTATTTT. Translated, it gives CASSSGSIRTDTQYF.

V usage is TRBV7-9 and J usage is TRBJ2-1, with a weak D call TRBD2 (6 bases). The CDR3 is made up of 15 amino acids. Germline V gives CDR1 SEHNR, CDR2 FQNEAQ (reference sequence). The V gene lost 0 bases and the J gene lost 7 bases, with 13 bases spanning the gap. CDR3 sequence (DNA): TGTGCCAGCAGCTTAGCGGGGAGGAAGGATAATGAGCAGTTCTTC. Translated, it gives CASSLAGRKDNEQFF.

The V call is TRBV5-8, the J call TRBJ2-5; D uncertain. Germline V gene lookup returns CDR1 SGHTS and CDR2 YDEGEE. CDR3 length: 15 amino acids. The germline V and J ends were trimmed by 4 bases and 2 bases, with 15 bases remaining between them. The CDR3 nucleotides read TGTGCCAGCAGCCGTCCGACCCTGGGGCAAGAGACCCAGTACTTC. Residues: CASSRPTLGQETQYF.

V is TRBV4-2 and J is TRBJ2-3; TRBD1 is a possible D gene (5 bases). Trimming removed 0 bases at V and 5 bases at J, with 9 bases between. Germline V lookup: CDR1 LGHNA, CDR2 YNFKEQ. This CDR3 spans 14 amino acids. This CDR3 reads CASSQDRQKDTQYF. The CDR3 bases are TGTGCCAGCAGCCAAGACCGACAGAAAGATACGCAGTATTTT.

This clone was seen a handful of times. The chain has TRBV28 and TRBJ2-7, with D perhaps matching TRBD2 (7 bases). The CDR3 extends over 11 amino acids. CDR1 is MDHEN, CDR2 SYDVKM, per germline. The germline V and J ends were trimmed by 8 bases and 7 bases, with 12 bases remaining between them. The CDR3 is CASRGALEQYF. As DNA, the CDR3 is TGTGCCAGCCGGGGGGCGTTAGAGCAGTACTTC.

The chain employs TRBV6-6 and TRBJ2-1; 8 bases are a match to TRBD2. The CDR3 loop spans 15 amino acids. V lost 7 bases, J lost 9 bases, and 14 bases stayed unmatched. Germline V lookup: CDR1 MNHNY, CDR2 SVGAGI (reference sequence). Here the CDR3 reads CASTPERETSGEQFF. The CDR3 nucleotides read TGTGCCAGCACTCCCGAGCGGGAGACTTCGGGTGAGCAGTTCTTC.

This rearrangement joins TRBV6-5 to TRBJ2-1; TRBD2 matches at 8 bases. Germline trimming cut 2 bases from V and 6 bases from J; bases unmatched to any gene: 3. The CDR3 contains 14 residues. Germline CDR1 MNHEY, CDR2 SVGAGI. CDR3 coding DNA: TGTGCCAGCAGTTACGGCGGGAGGCTCAATGAGCAGTTCTTC. The encoded protein is CASSYGGRLNEQFF.

The chain links TRBV5-1 to TRBJ2-7; a weak D match, TRBD2 (6 bases). Trimming took 1 base from V and 2 from J, leaving 16 bases between them. Germline values: CDR1 SGHRS, CDR2 YFSETQ. This CDR3 comprises 16 residues. CDR3 bases: TGCGCCAGCAGCTTGCACGGGGACTTTTCGACCTACGAGCAGTACTTC. It yields the protein CASSLHGDFSTYEQYF.

This clone showed up just once. It is likely a read error: a sequence one base away is far more abundant. CDR3 protein: CASSLSTSGSYDEQFF. The CDR3 DNA sequence: TGTGCCAGCAGCCTCTCGACTAGCGGGAGCTACGATGAGCAGTTCTTC. V usage is TRBV11-2 and J usage is TRBJ2-1; 12 bases fit TRBD2. Germline CDR1 and CDR2: SGHAT and FQNNGV. This CDR3 spans 16 amino acids.

The V gene is TRBV11-2, the J gene TRBJ2-3; D unresolved. The CDR3 covers 13 residues. CDR1 and CDR2 from the germline V gene are SGHAT and FQNNGV. V was shortened by 2 bases and J by 6 bases, with 9 bases between the two germline ends. The CDR3 loop reads CASSLHQVDTQYF. For the CDR3, the DNA is TGTGCCAGCAGCTTACACCAGGTGGATACGCAGTATTTT.

This clone was counted between two and nine times. The V call is TRBV9, the J call TRBJ2-3; 7 bases align to TRBD2. The CDR3 runs to 15 residues. CDR1 is SGDLS and CDR2 is YYNGEE in the germline V gene. J lost 4 bases, V lost 1 base, and 6 bases had no gene match. CDR3 sequence: CASSVRGGDSDTQYF. CDR3 nucleotide sequence: TGTGCCAGCAGCGTACGGGGAGGGGATTCAGATACGCAGTATTTT.

The rearrangement joins TRBV25-1 to TRBJ2-5, with 7 bases lining up with TRBD1. Germline trimming cut 4 bases from V and 5 bases from J; bases unmatched to any gene: 4. The CDR3 contains 13 residues. Germline V gene lookup returns CDR1 MGHDK and CDR2 SYGVNS. The CDR3 loop is CASSVQGRETQYF. DNA for the CDR3: TGTGCCAGCAGTGTACAGGGGCGGGAGACCCAGTACTTC.

The genes are TRBV7-9 and TRBJ1-1, with a possible D match to TRBD1 (6 bases). V was cut by 4 bases and J by 5 bases, with 14 bases left in between. CDR1 is SEHNR, CDR2 FQNEAQ, per germline (reference sequence). The CDR3 has 14 residues. The CDR3 DNA reads as TGTGCCAGCAGCTCCCAGGGGTCGCGGACTGAAGCTTTCTTT. Protein product: CASSSQGSRTEAFF.

The rearrangement links TRBV5-1 to TRBJ2-2; a possible D gene is TRBD1 (6 bases). Germline lookup yields CDR1 SGHRS and CDR2 YFSETQ. Between the trimmed V and J ends, which lost 5 bases and 6 bases, there was a span of 17 bases. The CDR3 extends over 15 amino acids. The CDR3 region has the DNA TGCGCCAGCAGGGTTCAACAGGGTGATTCCGGGGAGCTGTTTTTT. Its protein is CASRVQQGDSGELFF.

This chain links TRBV28 with TRBJ2-2, with 9 nucleotides matching TRBD1. Germline trimming cut 8 bases from V and 4 bases from J; bases unmatched to any gene: 5. Germline values: CDR1 MDHEN, CDR2 SYDVKM. CDR3 size: 14 residues. CDR3 sequence: CASRTGGTTGELFF. In DNA, the CDR3 is TGTGCCAGCCGAACAGGGGGCACCACCGGGGAGCTGTTTTTT.

The gene calls are TRBV5-1 and TRBJ2-1, with D possibly TRBD2 on 5 matching bases. The V gene's germline CDR1 is SGHRS and CDR2 YFSETQ. V was trimmed by 0 bases and J by 4 bases, leaving 8 bases between them. This CDR3 has 14 amino acids. The CDR3 here is CASSLGGPYNEQFF. The CDR3 DNA reads TGCGCCAGCAGCTTGGGAGGGCCGTACAATGAGCAGTTCTTC.

The chain uses TRBV28 and TRBJ1-4; unclear D gene. This CDR3 comprises 14 residues. Germline V CDR1 and CDR2: MDHEN, SYDVKM. V dropped 6 bases and J dropped 6 bases, with 14 bases sitting between them. Here the CDR3 reads CASSRGGRHEKLFF. The CDR3 DNA sequence: TGTGCCAGCAGCCGGGGTGGGCGACATGAAAAACTGTTTTTT.

A note on this clone: The CDR3 does not end in the conserved phenylalanine or tryptophan, so this is likely a read error. DNA of the CDR3: TGCAGCGTGGGGGGACAGGGCGTATACGAGCAGTACTTA. Its translation is CSVGGQGVYEQYL. The V gene is TRBV29-1, the J gene TRBJ2-7; 9 bases match TRBD1. This CDR3 comprises 13 residues. Trimming at V came to 6 bases and at J to 4 bases, leaving 7 bases not matched to a gene. The germline gives CDR1 SQVTM, CDR2 ANQGSEA.

This clone showed up just once. The gene calls are TRBV9 and TRBJ2-7, with D uncertain. The length of the CDR3 is 14 residues. V lost 0 bases and J 2 bases, leaving 9 bases between the germline ends. From germline, CDR1 is SGDLS and CDR2 YYNGEE. In DNA form, the CDR3 reads TGTGCCAGCAGCGTAGGGCCAGATACCTACGAGCAGTACTTC. Protein: CASSVGPDTYEQYF.

The chain combines TRBV5-4 with TRBJ2-7; D is possibly TRBD1 (6 bases). V lost 5 bases and J 5 bases, leaving 20 bases between the germline ends. CDR3 size: 15 residues. Germline CDR1 is SGHNT and CDR2 is YYREEE (reference sequence). The CDR3 DNA follows: TGTGCCAGCAGACCTACAGGGAAACCTGTTCACGAGCAGTACTTC. Translating gives CASRPTGKPVHEQYF. Supplemented by reference TRBV5-4 and TRBJ2-7, the full variable domain reads ETGVTQSPTHLIKTRGQQVTLRCSSQSGHNTVSWYQQALGQGPQFIFQYYREEENGRGNFPPRFSGLQFPNYSSELNVNALELDDSALYLCASRPTGKPVHEQYFGPGTRLTVT.

For the CDR3, the DNA is TGTGCCAGCAGCTTTGGACTGCCGGGACAGGGGAAACTAGGGTCGGACTACGAGCAGTACTTC. This gives the protein CASSFGLPGQGKLGSDYEQYF. This chain uses TRBV7-6 with TRBJ2-7, with 10 positions matching TRBD1. This CDR3 contains 21 residues. V was clipped by 3 bases and J by 3 bases; unmatched bases: 23. Germline V CDR1 and CDR2: SGHVS, FNYEAQ.

This clone was picked up a small number of times. The chain couples TRBV29-1 to TRBJ1-5, with a weak D call TRBD1 (6 bases). V dropped 2 bases and J dropped 2 bases, with 13 bases sitting between them. The CDR3 runs to 15 residues. From germline, CDR1 is SQVTM and CDR2 ANQGSEA. CDR3 sequence: CSVEKGGNRNQPQHF. CDR3 nucleotides: TGCAGCGTTGAAAAAGGGGGTAACCGCAATCAGCCCCAGCATTTT.